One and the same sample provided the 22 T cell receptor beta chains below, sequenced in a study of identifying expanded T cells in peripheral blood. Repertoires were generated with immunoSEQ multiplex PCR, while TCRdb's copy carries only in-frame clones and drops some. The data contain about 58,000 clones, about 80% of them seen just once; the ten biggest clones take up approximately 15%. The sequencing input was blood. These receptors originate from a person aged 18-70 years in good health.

CDR3 amino acids: CASSLFTGGSGANVLTF. CDR3 DNA sequence: TGTGCCAGCAGCTTATTTACGGGCGGCTCTGGGGCCAACGTCCTGACTTTC. The gene calls are TRBV13 and TRBJ2-6; unclear D gene. There are 17 residues in the CDR3. Looked up from germline, CDR1 is PRHDT and CDR2 is FYEKMQ (reference sequence). V lost 2 bases to trimming and J lost 0 bases, with 11 bases between them. Filled out from reference TRBV13 and TRBJ2-6, the complete variable domain reads AAGVIQSPRHLIKEKRETATLKCYPIPRHDTVYWYQQGPGQDPQFLISFYEKMQSDKGSIPDRFSAQQFSDYHSELNMSSLELGDSALYFCASSLFTGGSGANVLTFGAGSRLTVL.

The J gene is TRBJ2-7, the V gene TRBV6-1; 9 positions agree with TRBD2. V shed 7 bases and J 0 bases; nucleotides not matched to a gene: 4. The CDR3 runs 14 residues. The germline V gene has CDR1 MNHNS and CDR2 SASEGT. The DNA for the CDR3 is TGTGCCAGCAAAGCTAGCGGGATCTCCTACGAGCAGTACTTC. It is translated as CASKASGISYEQYF.

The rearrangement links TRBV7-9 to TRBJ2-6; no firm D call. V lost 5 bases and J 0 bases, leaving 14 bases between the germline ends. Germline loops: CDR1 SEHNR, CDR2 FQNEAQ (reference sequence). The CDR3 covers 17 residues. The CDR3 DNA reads TGTGCCAGCAGCCAAGCTGTGGGTGGCTCTGGGGCCAACGTCCTGACTTTC. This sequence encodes CASSQAVGGSGANVLTF.

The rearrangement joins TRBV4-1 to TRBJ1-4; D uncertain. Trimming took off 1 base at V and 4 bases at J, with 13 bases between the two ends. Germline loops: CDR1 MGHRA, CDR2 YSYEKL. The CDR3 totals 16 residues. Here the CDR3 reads CASSQGAQDRNEKLFF. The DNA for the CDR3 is TGCGCCAGCAGCCAAGGGGCCCAGGACCGTAATGAAAAACTGTTTTTT.

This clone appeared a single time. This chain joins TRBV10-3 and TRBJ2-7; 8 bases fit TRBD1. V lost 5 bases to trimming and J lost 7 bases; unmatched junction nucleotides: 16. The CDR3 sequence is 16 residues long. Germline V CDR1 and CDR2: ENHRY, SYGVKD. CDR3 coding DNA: TGTGCCATCAGTCCGACAGGGGCCCGACCGGGTCGAGAGCAGTACTTC. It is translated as CAISPTGARPGREQYF.

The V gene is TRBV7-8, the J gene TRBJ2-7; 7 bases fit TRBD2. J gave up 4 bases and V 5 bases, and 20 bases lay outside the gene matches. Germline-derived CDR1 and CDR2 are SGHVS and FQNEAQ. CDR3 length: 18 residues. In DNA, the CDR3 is TGTGCCAGCAGCCGTCCGACCAGAGGGTCTAGCGGCACGTACGAGCAGTACTTC. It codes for CASSRPTRGSSGTYEQYF.

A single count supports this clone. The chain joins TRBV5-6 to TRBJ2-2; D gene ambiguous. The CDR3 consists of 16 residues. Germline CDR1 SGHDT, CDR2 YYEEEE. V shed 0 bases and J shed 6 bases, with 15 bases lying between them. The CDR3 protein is CASSLVRASFSGELFF. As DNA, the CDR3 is TGTGCCAGCAGCTTGGTTCGGGCGAGTTTCTCCGGGGAGCTGTTTTTT.

The CDR3 DNA follows: TGTGCCAGCAGATCGACAGGGTGGAACACTGAAGCTTTCTTT. Its protein product is CASRSTGWNTEAFF. V is TRBV2 and J is TRBJ1-1, with 7 nucleotides matching TRBD1. This CDR3 comprises 14 residues. V shed 6 bases and J 1 base; nucleotides not matched to a gene: 5. The germline gives CDR1 SNHLY, CDR2 FYNNEI.

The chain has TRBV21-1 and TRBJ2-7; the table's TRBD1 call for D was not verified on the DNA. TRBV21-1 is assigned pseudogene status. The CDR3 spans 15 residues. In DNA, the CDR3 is TGTGCCAGCAGCACCCCTGGACAGAATGTCTACGAGCAGTACGTC. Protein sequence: CASSTPGQNVYEQYV.

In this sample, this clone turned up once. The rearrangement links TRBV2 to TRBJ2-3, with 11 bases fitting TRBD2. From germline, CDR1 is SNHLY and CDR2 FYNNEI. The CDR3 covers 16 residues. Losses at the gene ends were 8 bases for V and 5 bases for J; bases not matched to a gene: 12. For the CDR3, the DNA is TGTGCCAGCTCCGGAACTAGCGGGGGCTGGGGAGATACGCAGTATTTT. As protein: CASSGTSGGWGDTQYF.

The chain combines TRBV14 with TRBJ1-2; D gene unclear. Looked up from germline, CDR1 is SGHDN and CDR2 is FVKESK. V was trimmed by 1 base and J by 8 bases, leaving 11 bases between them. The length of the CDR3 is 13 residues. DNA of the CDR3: TGTGCCAGCAGCCAAGCGTCGCCGGGGGGCTACACCTTC. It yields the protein CASSQASPGGYTF.

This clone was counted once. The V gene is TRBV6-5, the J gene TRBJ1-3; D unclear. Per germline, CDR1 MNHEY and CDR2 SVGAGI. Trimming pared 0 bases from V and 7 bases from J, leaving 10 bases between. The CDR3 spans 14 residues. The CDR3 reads CASSYSAGGNTIYF. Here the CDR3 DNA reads TGTGCCAGCAGTTACTCAGCCGGAGGGAACACCATATATTTT.

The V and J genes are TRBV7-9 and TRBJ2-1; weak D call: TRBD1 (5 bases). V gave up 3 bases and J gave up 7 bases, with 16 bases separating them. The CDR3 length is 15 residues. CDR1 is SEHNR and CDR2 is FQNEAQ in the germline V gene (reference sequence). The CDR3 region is CASSFSETVTNEQFF. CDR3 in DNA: TGTGCCAGCAGCTTCTCCGAGACAGTGACTAATGAGCAGTTCTTC. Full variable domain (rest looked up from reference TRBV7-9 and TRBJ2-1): DTGVSQNPRHKITKRGQNVTFRCDPISEHNRLYWYRQTLGQGPEFLTYFQNEAQLEKSRLLSDRFSAERPKGSFSTLEIQRTEQGDSAMYLCASSFSETVTNEQFFGPGTRLTVL.

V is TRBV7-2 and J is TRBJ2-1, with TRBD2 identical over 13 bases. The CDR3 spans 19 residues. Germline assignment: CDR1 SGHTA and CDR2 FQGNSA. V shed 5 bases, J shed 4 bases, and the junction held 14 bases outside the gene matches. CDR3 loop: CASSPTSGGAARLYNEQFF. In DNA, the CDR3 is TGTGCCAGCAGCCCCACTAGCGGGGGGGCCGCGCGCCTATACAATGAGCAGTTCTTC. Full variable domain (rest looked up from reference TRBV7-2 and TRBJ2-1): GAGVSQSPSNKVTEKGKDVELRCDPISGHTALYWYRQSLGQGLEFLIYFQGNSAPDKSGLPSDRFSAERTGGSVSTLTIQRTQQEDSAVYLCASSPTSGGAARLYNEQFFGPGTRLTVL.

This chain's CDR3 is CASRIRAYSNQPQHF. In nucleotides, the CDR3 is TGTGCCAGCCGAATAAGGGCTTATAGCAATCAGCCCCAGCATTTT. This chain connects TRBV6-5 to TRBJ1-5; D is unclear. Germline loops: CDR1 MNHEY, CDR2 SVGAGI. V gave up 8 bases and J gave up 0 bases, with 14 bases separating them. The CDR3 sequence is 15 residues long.

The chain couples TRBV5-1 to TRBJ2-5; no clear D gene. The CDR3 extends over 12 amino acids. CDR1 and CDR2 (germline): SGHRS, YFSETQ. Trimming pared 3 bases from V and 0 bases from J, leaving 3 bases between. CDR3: CASSYNQETQYF. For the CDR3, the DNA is TGCGCCAGCAGCTATAACCAAGAGACCCAGTACTTC.

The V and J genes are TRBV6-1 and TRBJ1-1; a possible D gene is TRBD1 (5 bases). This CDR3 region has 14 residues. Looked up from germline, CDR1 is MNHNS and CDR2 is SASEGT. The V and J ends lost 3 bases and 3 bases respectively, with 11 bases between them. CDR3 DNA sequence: TGTGCCAGCAGTGAGGGGGGGTCCTACACTGAAGCTTTCTTT. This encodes CASSEGGSYTEAFF.

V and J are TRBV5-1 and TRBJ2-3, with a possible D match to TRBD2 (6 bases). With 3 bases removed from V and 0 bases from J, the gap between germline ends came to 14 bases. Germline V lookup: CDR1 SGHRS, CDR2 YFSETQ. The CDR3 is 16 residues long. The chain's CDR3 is CASSSKSGTSTDTQYF. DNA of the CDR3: TGCGCCAGCAGCTCTAAATCTGGGACTAGCACAGATACGCAGTATTTT.

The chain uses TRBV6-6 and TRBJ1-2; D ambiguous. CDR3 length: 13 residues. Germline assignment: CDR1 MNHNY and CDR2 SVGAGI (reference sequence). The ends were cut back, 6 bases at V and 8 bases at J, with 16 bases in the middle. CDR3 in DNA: TGTGCCAGCAGCTCAAACTGGTCCGGAGGCTACACCTTC. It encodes CASSSNWSGGYTF.

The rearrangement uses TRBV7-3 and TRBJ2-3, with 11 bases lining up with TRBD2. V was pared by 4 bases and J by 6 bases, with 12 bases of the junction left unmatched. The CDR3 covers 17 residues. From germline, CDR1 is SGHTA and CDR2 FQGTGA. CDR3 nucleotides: TGTGCCAGCAGCTCCCCCGGGACTAGCGGCGCCAGGGATACGCAGTATTTT. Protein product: CASSSPGTSGARDTQYF.

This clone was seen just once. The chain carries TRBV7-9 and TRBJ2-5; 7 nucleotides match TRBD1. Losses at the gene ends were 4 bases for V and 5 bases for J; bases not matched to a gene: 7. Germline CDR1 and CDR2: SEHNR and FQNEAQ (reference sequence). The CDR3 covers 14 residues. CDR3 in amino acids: CASSSTGVGETQYF. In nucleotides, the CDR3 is TGTGCCAGCAGCTCTACAGGGGTGGGGGAGACCCAGTACTTC. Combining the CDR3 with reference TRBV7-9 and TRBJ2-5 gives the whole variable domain DTGVSQNPRHKITKRGQNVTFRCDPISEHNRLYWYRQTLGQGPEFLTYFQNEAQLEKSRLLSDRFSAERPKGSFSTLEIQRTEQGDSAMYLCASSSTGVGETQYFGPGTRLLVL.

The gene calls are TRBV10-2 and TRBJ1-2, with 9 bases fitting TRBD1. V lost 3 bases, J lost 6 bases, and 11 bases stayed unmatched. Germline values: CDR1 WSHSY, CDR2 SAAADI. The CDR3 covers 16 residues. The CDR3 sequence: CASSERDRAPRDGYTF. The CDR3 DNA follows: TGCGCCAGCAGTGAAAGGGACAGGGCACCCCGGGATGGCTACACCTTC.